The subject of this entry is one TCR beta chain. Its antigen is unknown. Qualities for individual bases were not recorded, and no much larger clone is one base off. Whole blood was collected in K2EDTA tubes by collaborating institutions according to the institutions' own protocols. For TCRbeta analysis, collaborators shipped samples as frozen whole blood, isolated PBMCs, or DNA extracted from either of those sample types. The data stem from a study of blood T cell repertoires in COVID-19 (dated by TCRdb to between 2020 and 2021). For the wider study: Samples covering the acute and convalescent phases of COVID-19 were provided by collaborators in the United States, Italy and Spain. The material from the prospective study consisted of cDNA or gDNA derived from T cells, B-cell-depleted T cells, or PBMCs. Subjects who had been exposed to COVID-19, were actively infected with it, or had recovered from it provided the deeply sampled blood TCRbeta repertoires that made up the dataset. The repertoires were made available in a free public database intended to serve as a resource for research on the immune response to SARS-CoV-2. The samples were drawn from the first 160 participants of the ongoing ImmuneRACE study and from some 1,300 subjects provided by 6 global collaborators. Sample metadata almost always included a de-identified subject ID, COVID-19 status, age in years and sex. HLA class I and class II types, where available, came from metadata supplied by the sample provider rather than from assay-based typing. Broad study findings and their caveats: The amount of clinical and demographic metadata varied by source and participant and was provided uncurated.

The germline V gene provides CDR1 LGHNT and CDR2 FRNRAP. From the cysteine through the phenylalanine, the CDR3 covers 14 amino acids. The only DNA kept is the CDR3, 42 bases in frame from the first base. Trimming costs V 2 bases and J 8 bases, and their ends lie 13 bases apart. The immunoSEQ Assay, a bias-controlled multiplex PCR, was used to amplify TCRbeta CDR3 regions from genomic DNA. Regarding the original processing steps: Within the assay, amplification of reference gene primers was used to estimate how many nucleated cells each sample contained. To quantify the absolute abundance of each unique TCRbeta CDR3 rearrangement, sequence reads were collapsed and filtered. Productive Simpson clonality was computed per sample as the square root of Simpson's diversity index over productive rearrangements. Imported from immuneACCESS, the table was reduced by TCRdb to in-frame sequences with V and J called. These copies leave out some clones; in studies compared against another copy, an unresolved V gene accounts for under half, and the cause of the remainder is not known. The V and J calls and clone size come from that table; D and trimming were worked out from the DNA. Across this sample there are around 230,000 clones, with 70% to 85% seen only once. The top ten constitute approximately 9.4% of the sample.

Sample: peripheral blood. The sequence was collected from an elderly woman with acute or convalescent COVID-19. This receptor chain uses TRBV12-5 and TRBJ2-1; the D segment could be TRBD1, given 5 matching bases. The DNA is TGTGCTAGTGGTTTGTTGCAGGGTATAGATGAGCAGTTCTTC. The resulting protein is CASGLLQGIDEQFF. The full variable domain, with segments outside the CDR3 supplied by the reference TRBV12-5 and TRBJ2-1 proteins, appears as DARVTQTPRHKVTEMGQEVTMRCQPILGHNTVFWYRQTMMQGLELLAYFRNRAPLDDSGMPKDRFSAEMPDATLATLKIQPSEPRDSAVYFCASGLLQGIDEQFFGPGTRLTVL.